A selection of T cell receptor beta chains follows, all from one sample in a study of blood T cell repertoires in COVID-19. Here immunoSEQ multiplex PCR was the method, and the copy in TCRdb shows in-frame clones only, minus some. The top ten clones hold roughly 2.3% of a sample with around 250,000 clones, roughly 85% of them seen once. Sequences were obtained from peripheral blood. The receptor source for this set is a man aged 25-45 years who had recovered from COVID-19. Both conserved end residues are part of each CDR3. A D gene is named only where the DNA matches it firmly. Some rows have no size entry. The others give once, few or many, or a class for an expanded clone.

d_call clone_size j_call cdr3_length v_call cdr3_nt cdr3_aa
- - TRBJ2-7 16 TRBV6-2/TRBV6-3 TGTGCCAGCAGCGAATCCGGACAACCTACGAAGTACGAGCAGTACTTC CASSESGQPTKYEQYF
TRBD2 - TRBJ2-2 15 TRBV12-5 TGTGCTAGTGGTTTGGGTCTAGCGGGGGCCGGGGAGCTGTTTTTT CASGLGLAGAGELFF
- - TRBJ2-5 12 TRBV12-5 TGTGCTAGTGAAGGGGTAGGAGAGACCCAGTACTTC CASEGVGETQYF
- - TRBJ1-6 18 TRBV18 TGTGCCAGCTCACCACCTAACGGACCGGGACAAACTAATTCACCCCTCCACTTT CASSPPNGPGQTNSPLHF
TRBD1 - TRBJ1-2 13 TRBV5-1 TGCGCCAGCAGGCGGGGACAGGAGGATGGCTACACCTTC CASRRGQEDGYTF
TRBD1 - TRBJ1-2 15 TRBV6-5 TGTGCCAGCAGTACCGGGACAGTACTCCTCTATGGCTACACCTTC CASSTGTVLLYGYTF
- - TRBJ2-7 12 TRBV11-2 TGTGCCAGCAGTTCAGGGTCCTACGAGCAGTACTTC CASSSGSYEQYF
TRBD1 - TRBJ1-4 14 TRBV10-2 TGCGCCAGCAGCCTACAGGGGAGATACGAAAAACTGTTTTTT CASSLQGRYEKLFF
- - TRBJ1-1 13 TRBV5-6 TGTGCCAGCAGCCAGACAGGCTACACTGAAGCTTTCTTT CASSQTGYTEAFF
- once TRBJ2-1 14 TRBV15 TGTGCCACCAGCAGAGATCTGGAGAGTAATGAGCAGTTCTTC CATSRDLESNEQFF
TRBD2 - TRBJ2-3 16 TRBV9 TGTGCCAGCAGCGTAGGGGCTAGCGGCTACACAGATACGCAGTATTTT CASSVGASGYTDTQYF
- - TRBJ2-7 13 TRBV7-8 TGTGCCAGCAGCCCCGGGGGTACCTACGAGCAGTACTTC CASSPGGTYEQYF
- - TRBJ2-5 14 TRBV3-1/TRBV3-2 TGTGCCAGCGAGGACACAGGGTCCATCGAGACCCAGTACTTC CASEDTGSIETQYF
- - TRBJ1-1 13 TRBV4-1 TGCGCCAGCAGCCAAGGAGTCGGCACTGAAGCTTTCTTT CASSQGVGTEAFF
TRBD1 - TRBJ1-2 16 TRBV5-1 TGCGCCAGCGCCGCGAGACAGGGGCCCATTAACTATGGCTACACCTTC CASAARQGPINYGYTF
- - TRBJ2-5 14 TRBV4-3 TGCGCCAGCAGCCAAGGACGGGTACAAGAGACCCAGTACTTC CASSQGRVQETQYF
TRBD1 - TRBJ2-7 17 TRBV10-3 TGTGCCATCAGTGATGCAGGGACAGGGGTTCAGCCCTACGAGCAGTACTTC CAISDAGTGVQPYEQYF
TRBD2 - TRBJ2-5 15 TRBV3-1/TRBV3-2 TGTGCCAGCAGCCAAGGACTAGCGGGACAAGAGACCCAGTACTTC CASSQGLAGQETQYF
- - TRBJ2-7 13 TRBV4-2 TGTGCCAGCAGCCAAGAGACTGCCTACGAGCAGTACTTC CASSQETAYEQYF
- - TRBJ1-2 14 TRBV19 TGTGCCAGTAGTATAGAGGTAGGGGGCTATGGCTACACCTTC CASSIEVGGYGYTF